This TCR beta chain is from a study of T cells expressing NK-cell markers. Background on the study: TCR beta repertoires came from sorted CD3+CD56+NKG2C+, CD3+CD56+NKG2C- and CD3+CD56-NKG2C+ T cells.

In the case of this clonotype: Its antigen remains unidentified.

TCR beta cDNA was made by 5'RACE template switching with UMIs. After re-calling the 5' RACE reads, TCRdb lists one entry per CDR3 protein, DNA absent. This table lists about 410,000 distinct CDR3 sequences. Findings and caveats of the study: One observes that, in several donors, these clonotypes were also the leading ones within the CD3+CD56-NKG2C+ fraction. Dominant NKG2C+ clonotypes were found to form about 1.0-7.0% of CD8+ T cells in roughly 6 donors.

The CDR3 is made up of 16 amino acids. Germline CDR1 ENHRY, CDR2 SYGVKD. The chain couples TRBV10-3 to TRBJ1-2. This sequence was found in a woman between 45 and 65 years old in good health. Sequencing used blood T cells: a sorted CD56 or NKG2C T cell subset, CD4+ or CD8+ T cells, or bulk PBMC T cells (not recorded which). CDR3 protein: CAISENPKVTRDGYTF.